The entry below describes one TCR beta chain. Its antigen is currently unknown. The V gene's germline CDR1 is SGHAT and CDR2 FQNNGV. The V segment lost 4 bases and the J segment 3 bases; nucleotides outside the gene matches: 17. The CDR3 totals 19 residues. Sequencing targeted expressed TCRB transcripts, as all isolated RNA had been reverse transcribed. The assay was immunoSEQ multiplex PCR, and TCRdb's table has in-frame clones only and misses some. The repertoire holds more than 85,000 clones, with almost 40% as singletons. The data derive from a study of beta chain features in type 1 diabetes. Study outcomes and limitations: In cDNA sequencing, cells with high TCR expression could be over-represented. In all four CD4+ subsets, TCRB CDR3 length was significantly, moderately reduced in type 1 diabetes.

This receptor was taken from a woman between 18 and 29 years old in good health. V is TRBV11-2 and J is TRBJ2-7; 11 nucleotides align to TRBD2. The sequenced sample consisted of stem cell memory CD4+ T cells from blood. CDR3 bases: TGTGCCAGCAGCTCCTCACTTACATTGCTGACTAGCGGGGTCTACGAGCAGTACTTC. This gives the protein CASSSSLTLLTSGVYEQYF.